The TCR beta chain under discussion was sequenced for a study of T-cell memory formation after mild COVID-19 (dated by TCRdb to about 2021). Regarding the complete study: TCR sequence clusters from the two donors were found to be largely donor specific. In a couple of donors, T-cell clones that expanded and contracted after mild COVID-19 were tracked by sequencing TCRalpha and TCRbeta repertoires over time. The cohort was made up of two young adult volunteers, one female and one male, who were previously healthy. Broad study findings and their caveats: The second-wave clones that peaked on day 37 were not confirmed to be SARS-CoV-2 specific. Clones that contracted from day 15 to 85 showed balanced CD4/CD8 phenotypes, whereas a second wave of clones that expanded from day 15 to 37 leaned towards CD4+. The study included only two mild cases, and larger cohorts that include severe cases with pre-infection samples were judged to be necessary. Contracting CD4+ clones were located mainly in the CM and EM memory subsets, whereas CD8+ clones were found to be enriched in EMRA. Some responding clones were found in pre-infection memory, which suggests that pre-existing cross-reactive memory T cells took part in the SARS-CoV-2 response.

The instrument given in TCRdb is Illumina NovaSeq 6000. TCRalpha and TCRbeta cDNA libraries were built by 5'RACE with constant-segment primers, adding sample barcodes and unique molecular identifiers. Trizol reagent was used to extract RNA from every sample. Amplification of the libraries took two PCR steps, and the second step added a second sample barcode plus Illumina TruSeq adapters. Sequencing of libraries was performed on an Illumina NovaSeq with 2 x 150 bp paired-end reads. The source study handled its data this way. With migec v1.2.7, reads were demultiplexed and then collapsed into UMI-guided consensus sequences. Using mixcr v2.1.11, the UMI consensuses were aligned to TRA and TRB V and J templates and assembled into clonotypes. Expanded or contracted clonotypes were those called significant by both edgeR and NoisET, with noise models trained on biological replicates. For edgeR calls, a false discovery rate-adjusted p below 0.01 and a log2 fold-change threshold of 1 were applied. As an exploratory analysis of dynamics, max-normalized trajectories of the 1000 most abundant clonotypes were examined with PCA combined with hierarchical clustering. Separately sequenced CD4+ and CD8+ repertoires were used to assign a CD4 or CD8 phenotype to each responding clone. TCRdb redid the processing of the public reads, applying fastp at Q25 and MiXCR, and retained in-frame beta chains. Rows matching on CDR3 protein sequence are summarized as one entry with the most common DNA and genes. The authors' filters were not applied to this entry. In this sample the table shows a few hundred thousand distinct CDR3 sequences, about 21% of which occur a single time. The ten top clones hold approximately 12% of the sample.

PBMCs were isolated by Ficoll-Paque density gradient centrifugation. From its cysteine to its phenylalanine, the CDR3 spans 16 amino acids. CDR3 DNA is the only sequence kept; it has 48 bases, read in frame from the first base. Trimming accounts for 5 bases at V and 2 bases at J, while the number of junction bases matched to no gene is 8. This clonotype was picked up a small number of times. The clone's antigen remains unknown. Per-base qualities were not stored, and no clone one base away is much larger. This TCR was sampled from an adult woman who had mild COVID-19 (a few samples of this study predate the infection). The sample titles of this study are shuffled in the database, so cell type and time point are left out; the donor was told from shared clones. Here the chain combines TRBV12-3 or TRBV12-4 and TRBJ2-3; 9 central nucleotides agree with TRBD2. The specimen was PBMCs or a T cell subset sorted from them (not recorded which). The nucleotide sequence reads TGTGCCAGCAGTCTGGGACTAGCTAGTACCACAGATACGCAGTATTTT. Its translation reads: CASSLGLASTTDTQYF.